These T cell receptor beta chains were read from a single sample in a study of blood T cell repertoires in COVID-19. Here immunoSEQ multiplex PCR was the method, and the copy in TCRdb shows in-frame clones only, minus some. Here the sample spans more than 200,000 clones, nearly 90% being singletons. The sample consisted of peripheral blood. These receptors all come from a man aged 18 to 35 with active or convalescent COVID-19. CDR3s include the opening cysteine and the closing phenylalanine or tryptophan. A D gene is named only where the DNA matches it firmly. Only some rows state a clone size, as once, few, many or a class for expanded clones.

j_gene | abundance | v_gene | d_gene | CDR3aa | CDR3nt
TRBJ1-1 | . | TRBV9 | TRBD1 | CASSVGAGGNAEAFF | TGTGCCAGCAGCGTTGGGGCAGGGGGCAACGCTGAAGCTTTCTTT
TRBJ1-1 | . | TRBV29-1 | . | CSVERQTNTEAFF | TGCAGCGTTGAGCGGCAGACCAACACTGAAGCTTTCTTT
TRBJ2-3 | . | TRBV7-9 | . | CASSLKSGRTDTQYF | TGTGCCAGCAGCTTGAAGTCAGGGCGCACAGATACGCAGTATTTT
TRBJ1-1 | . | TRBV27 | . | CASSWLGNTEAFF | TGTGCCAGCAGTTGGCTAGGAAACACTGAAGCTTTCTTT
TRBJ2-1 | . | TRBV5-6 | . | CASSLPGAYNEQFF | TGTGCCAGCAGCTTGCCCGGGGCCTACAATGAGCAGTTCTTC
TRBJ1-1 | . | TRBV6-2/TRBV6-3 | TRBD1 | CASSYFQGEKNTEAFF | TGTGCCAGCAGTTACTTCCAGGGGGAAAAGAACACTGAAGCTTTCTTT
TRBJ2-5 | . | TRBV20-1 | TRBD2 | CSASSLAGERETQYF | TGCAGTGCTAGTAGTCTAGCGGGAGAACGGGAGACCCAGTACTTC
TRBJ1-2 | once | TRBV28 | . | CASRPGQFDHGYTF | TGTGCCAGCAGGCCAGGACAGTTTGATCATGGCTACACCTTC
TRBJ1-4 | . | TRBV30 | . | CAWSGGPEKLFF | TGTGCCTGGAGTGGGGGGCCTGAAAAACTGTTTTTT
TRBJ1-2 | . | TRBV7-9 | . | CASSLVRDERTF | TGTGCCAGCAGCTTAGTGCGGGACGAAAGGACCTTC
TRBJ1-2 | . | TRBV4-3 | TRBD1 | CASSPGTGLLPGVYGYTF | TGCGCCAGCAGCCCGGGGACAGGGCTTCTACCCGGGGTATATGGCTACACCTTC
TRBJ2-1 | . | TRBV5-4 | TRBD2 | CASSSMTSGRSNEQFF | TGTGCCAGCAGCTCGATGACTAGCGGGAGGTCCAATGAGCAGTTCTTC
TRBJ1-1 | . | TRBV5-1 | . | CASSLEAQAGGTEAFF | TGCGCCAGCAGCTTGGAGGCGCAGGCCGGGGGCACTGAAGCTTTCTTT
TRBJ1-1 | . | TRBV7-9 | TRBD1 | CAGRQGVPAEAFF | TGTGCCGGTAGACAGGGGGTCCCTGCTGAAGCTTTCTTT
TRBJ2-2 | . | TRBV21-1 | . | CASSRNGGPPELFF | TGTGCCAGCAGCCGGAACGGGGGTCCGCCGGAGCTGTTTTTT
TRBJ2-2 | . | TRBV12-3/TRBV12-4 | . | CAWRAGELFF | TGTGCTTGGAGGGCCGGGGAGCTGTTTTTT
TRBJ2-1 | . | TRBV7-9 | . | CASSLTGGWEQFF | TGTGCCAGCAGCTTAACCGGGGGTTGGGAGCAGTTCTTC
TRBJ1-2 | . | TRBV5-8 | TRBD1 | CASSLVTGTAYGYTF | TGTGCCAGCAGCTTGGTGACAGGGACGGCCTATGGCTACACCTTC
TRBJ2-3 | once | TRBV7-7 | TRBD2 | CASSSSGSIDTQYF | TGTGCTAGCAGCTCTAGCGGGAGCATAGATACGCAGTATTTT
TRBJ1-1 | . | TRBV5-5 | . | CASSLQRMNTEAFF | TGTGCCAGCAGCTTACAGAGAATGAACACTGAAGCTTTCTTT
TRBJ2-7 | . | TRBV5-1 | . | CASSLGASGNYEQYF | TGCGCCAGCAGCTTGGGGGCCTCGGGAAACTACGAGCAGTACTTC
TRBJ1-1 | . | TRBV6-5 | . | CASSYFPGTEAFF | TGTGCCAGCAGTTACTTTCCGGGCACTGAAGCTTTCTTT
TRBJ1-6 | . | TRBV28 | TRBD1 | CASRPATGGLRAGTLHF | TGTGCCAGCAGGCCCGCTACAGGGGGCCTACGGGCCGGTACCCTCCACTTT
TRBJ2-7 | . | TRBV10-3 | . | CAISEGDRSTYEQYF | TGTGCCATCAGTGAAGGGGATAGGTCCACCTACGAGCAGTACTTC
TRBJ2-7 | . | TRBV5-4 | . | CASSSGSEQYF | TGTGCCAGCAGCTCAGGTTCCGAGCAGTACTTC
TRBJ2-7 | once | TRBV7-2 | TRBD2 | CASRGGVHEQYF | TGTGCCAGCAGGGGGGGGGTCCACGAGCAGTACTTC
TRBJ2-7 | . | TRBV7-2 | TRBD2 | CASKLAGASYEQYF | TGTGCCAGCAAACTAGCGGGGGCCTCCTACGAGCAGTACTTC
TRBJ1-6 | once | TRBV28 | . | CASISSGTNNSPLHF | TGTGCCAGCATTTCAAGCGGAACCAATAATTCACCCCTCCACTTT
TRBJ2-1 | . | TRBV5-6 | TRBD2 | CASSLTSGSYNEQFF | TGTGCCAGCAGCTTGACTAGCGGCTCTTACAATGAGCAGTTCTTC
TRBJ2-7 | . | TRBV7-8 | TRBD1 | CASSPRDRRIYEQYF | TGTGCCAGCAGCCCCCGGGACAGGAGAATCTACGAGCAGTACTTC
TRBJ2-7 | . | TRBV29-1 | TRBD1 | CSVDGAGTGPHEQYF | TGCAGCGTTGACGGGGCCGGGACAGGGCCTCACGAGCAGTACTTC
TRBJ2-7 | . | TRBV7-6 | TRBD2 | CASSPIGGLAGAEQYF | TGTGCCAGCAGCCCAATAGGGGGACTAGCGGGAGCCGAGCAGTACTTC
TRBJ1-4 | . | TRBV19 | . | CASSIRGPNEKLFF | TGTGCCAGTAGTATCAGGGGTCCGAATGAAAAACTGTTTTTT
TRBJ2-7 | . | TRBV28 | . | CASSLLREQYF | TGTGCCAGCAGTCTCCTGCGGGAGCAGTACTTC
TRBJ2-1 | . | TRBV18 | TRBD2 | CASSPEAGGWIEQFF | TGTGCCAGCTCACCAGAGGCGGGGGGGTGGATTGAGCAGTTCTTC
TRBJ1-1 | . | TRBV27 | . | CASSWGTRDEAFF | TGTGCCAGCAGTTGGGGCACAAGAGATGAAGCTTTCTTT
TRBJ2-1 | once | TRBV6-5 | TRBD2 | CASSYSPAGGLNEQFF | TGTGCCAGCAGTTACTCGCCGGCGGGAGGACTAAATGAGCAGTTCTTC
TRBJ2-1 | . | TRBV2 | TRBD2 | CATWRGGGNNEQFF | TGTGCCACCTGGAGGGGCGGGGGGAATAATGAGCAGTTCTTC
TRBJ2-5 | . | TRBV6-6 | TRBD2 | CASSAGGQYF | TGTGCCAGCAGTGCGGGGGGGCAGTACTTC
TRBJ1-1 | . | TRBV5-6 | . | CASSPKGVEAFF | TGTGCCAGCAGCCCCAAAGGAGTTGAAGCTTTCTTT
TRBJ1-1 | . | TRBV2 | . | CASTTENTEAFF | TGTGCCAGTACGACAGAGAACACTGAAGCTTTCTTT
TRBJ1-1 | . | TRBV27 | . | CASSLSSRYGAFF | TGTGCCAGCAGTTTATCGAGTCGGTACGGAGCTTTCTTT
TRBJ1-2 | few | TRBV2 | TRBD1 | CASSLTPGQGSYGYTF | TGTGCCAGCAGTCTCACTCCGGGACAGGGGAGCTATGGCTACACCTTC
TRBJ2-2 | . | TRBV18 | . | CASSTTKGQLLTGELFF | TGTGCCAGCTCGACGACCAAGGGACAACTCCTGACCGGGGAGCTGTTTTTT
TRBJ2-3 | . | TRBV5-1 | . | CASSLASFEGDTQYF | TGCGCCAGCAGCTTGGCTAGCTTCGAGGGAGATACGCAGTATTTT
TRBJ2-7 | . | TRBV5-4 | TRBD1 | CASSSGGDRLYEQYF | TGTGCCAGCAGCTCAGGGGGAGACAGACTCTACGAGCAGTACTTC
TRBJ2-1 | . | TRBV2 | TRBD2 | CASSESGSSYSEQFF | TGTGCCAGCAGTGAGAGCGGGAGCAGTTACAGTGAGCAGTTCTTC
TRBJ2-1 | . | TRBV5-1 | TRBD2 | CASRAGTSGSSYNEQFF | TGCGCCAGCAGGGCCGGGACTAGCGGGAGCTCCTACAATGAGCAGTTCTTC
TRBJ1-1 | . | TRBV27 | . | CASSLYGRALNTEAFF | TGTGCCAGCAGTTTATACGGGCGGGCGTTGAACACTGAAGCTTTCTTT
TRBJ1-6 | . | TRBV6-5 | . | CASSYSLGGESPLHF | TGTGCCAGCAGTTACTCATTAGGGGGAGAATCACCCCTCCACTTT
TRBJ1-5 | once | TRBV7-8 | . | CASRRGTSQPQHF | TGTGCCAGCAGGAGGGGGACATCTCAGCCCCAGCATTTT
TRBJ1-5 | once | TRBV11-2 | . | CASSPYEGQPQHF | TGTGCCAGCAGCCCCTATGAGGGTCAGCCCCAGCATTTT
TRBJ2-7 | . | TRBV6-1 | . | CASSEQRGADEQYF | TGTGCCAGCAGTGAACAAAGGGGCGCCGACGAGCAGTACTTC
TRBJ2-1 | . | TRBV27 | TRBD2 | CASSSGTGTSGSDEQFF | TGTGCCAGCAGTTCTGGGACCGGGACTAGCGGGAGCGATGAGCAGTTCTTC
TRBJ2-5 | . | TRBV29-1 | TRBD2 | CSATRTSAWETQYF | TGCAGCGCTACTAGGACTAGCGCCTGGGAGACCCAGTACTTC
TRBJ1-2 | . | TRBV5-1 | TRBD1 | CASSLALQGEHTF | TGCGCCAGCAGCTTGGCCCTTCAGGGGGAACACACCTTC
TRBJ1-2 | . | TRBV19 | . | CASSGGHRYGYTF | TGTGCCAGTAGTGGGGGACATCGCTATGGCTACACCTTC